This TCR beta chain comes out of a study of blood T cell repertoires in COVID-19. With V trimmed by 5 bases and J by 5 bases, 7 bases remained unmatched. CDR3 length: 15 residues. Per the germline V gene, CDR1 is KGHDR and CDR2 is SFDVKD. Profiled with immunoSEQ multiplex PCR; TCRdb holds only in-frame clones, not every one. Of 90,000 or so clones listed, 89% are singletons. The sequence was obtained from a man aged 60 to 75 with COVID-19, enrolled during active disease. Sequenced input: peripheral blood. This chain joins TRBV24-1 and TRBJ1-4, with 7 bases lining up with TRBD1. The CDR3 bases are TGTGCCACCAGTGGTACCGGGACAGAAAATGAAAAACTGTTTTTT. As protein: CATSGTGTENEKLFF.